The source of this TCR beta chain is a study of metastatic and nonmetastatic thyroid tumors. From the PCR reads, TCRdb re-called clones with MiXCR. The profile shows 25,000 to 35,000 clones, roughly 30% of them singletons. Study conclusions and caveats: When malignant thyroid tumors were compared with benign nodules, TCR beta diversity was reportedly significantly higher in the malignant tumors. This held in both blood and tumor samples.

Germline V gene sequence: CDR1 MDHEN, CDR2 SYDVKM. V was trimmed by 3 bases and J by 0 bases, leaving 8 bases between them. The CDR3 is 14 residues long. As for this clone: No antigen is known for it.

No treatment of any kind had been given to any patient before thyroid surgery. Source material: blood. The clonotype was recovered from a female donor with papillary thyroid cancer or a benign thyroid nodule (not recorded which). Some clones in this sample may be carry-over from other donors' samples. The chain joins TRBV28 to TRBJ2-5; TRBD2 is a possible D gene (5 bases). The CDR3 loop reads CASSFAGYQETQYF. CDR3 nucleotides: TGTGCCAGCAGTTTTGCGGGTTACCAAGAGACCCAGTACTTC.